Below, 27 T cell receptor beta chains from the same sample are listed, as sequenced in a study of blood T cells in healthy people across ages. A J-beta primer mix and a sample-barcoded 5' primer were used in a second PCR of roughly 6 to 12 cycles. Via MiXCR, TCRdb re-called the 5' RACE reads, giving one row per CDR3 protein. The sample shows roughly 680,000 distinct CDR3 sequences, roughly half of them seen only once. Sequencing was performed on blood. These receptors came from a woman older than 75 in good health.

V usage is TRBV20-1 and J usage is TRBJ2-7, with TRBD2 as a possible D gene (6 bases). CDR1 and CDR2 from the germline V gene are DFQATT and SNEGSKA (reference sequence). Trimming removed 4 bases at V and 0 bases at J, with 16 bases between. The CDR3 runs 15 residues. CDR3 sequence reads: CSAMPGLIASYEQYF. The CDR3 DNA sequence: TGCAGTGCTATGCCGGGACTCATAGCCTCCTACGAGCAGTACTTC.

This clonotype was picked up many times. DNA of the CDR3: TGCAGTGCTAGAAACCCCCGAGGAGAGACCCAGTACTTC. As protein: CSARNPRGETQYF. This chain connects TRBV20-1 to TRBJ2-5, with D hard to call. This CDR3 spans 13 amino acids. V dropped 2 bases and J dropped 4 bases, with 11 bases sitting between them. CDR1 and CDR2 from the germline V gene are DFQATT and SNEGSKA (reference sequence).

This rearrangement joins TRBV12-5 to TRBJ2-7; D is perhaps TRBD1 or TRBD2 (5 bases each). The CDR3 runs to 13 residues. Germline V gene data show CDR1 as LGHNT and CDR2 as FRNRAP. V lost 7 bases and J lost 4, with 14 bases in between. The CDR3 DNA follows: TGTGCTAGTGTGGGACCCACGAATTACGAGCAGTACTTC. It is translated as CASVGPTNYEQYF.

This clonotype was counted a few times. The chain combines TRBV20-1 with TRBJ2-2; possible D gene TRBD1, 6 bases. With 3 bases removed from V and 5 bases from J, the gap between germline ends came to 10 bases. Germline CDR1 reads DFQATT; CDR2 reads SNEGSKA (reference sequence). The CDR3 totals 13 residues. The CDR3, as DNA: TGCAGTGCTAGCCCAGGGGTAACCGGGGAGCTGTTTTTT. It is translated as CSASPGVTGELFF.

In DNA form, the CDR3 reads TGTGCCAGCAGCGAAGAGCTAGCGGGTTATACGCAGTATTTT. Its protein product is CASSEELAGYTQYF. The chain joins TRBV9 to TRBJ2-3; 8 bases align to TRBD2. With 3 bases clipped from V and 7 bases from J, the junction kept 7 bases outside the gene matches. The CDR3 covers 14 residues. The germline CDR1 and CDR2 sequences are SGDLS and YYNGEE.

The V gene is TRBV9, the J gene TRBJ2-2; D uncertain. The V gene lost 3 bases and the J gene lost 0 bases, with 3 bases spanning the gap. Germline V gene lookup returns CDR1 SGDLS and CDR2 YYNGEE. This CDR3 comprises 13 residues. CDR3 coding DNA: TGTGCCAGCAGCGGGTCGAACACCGGGGAGCTGTTTTTT. Residues: CASSGSNTGELFF.

This clonotype was observed once. The chain joins TRBV20-1 to TRBJ1-4; D uncertain. Looked up from germline, CDR1 is DFQATT and CDR2 is SNEGSKA (reference sequence). CDR3 size: 15 residues. Trimming shortened V by 0 bases and J by 0 bases, and 8 bases separated the two germline ends. The CDR3 bases are TGCAGTGCTAGAGATCGGAGGGCAACTAATGAAAAACTGTTTTTT. It is translated as CSARDRRATNEKLFF.

This clonotype was detected only a few times. The rearrangement links TRBV27 to TRBJ1-1; D perhaps matches TRBD1 (5 bases). Looked up from germline, CDR1 is MNHEY and CDR2 is SMNVEV (reference sequence). V was trimmed by 0 bases and J by 5 bases, leaving 7 bases between them. The CDR3 runs 13 residues. The chain's CDR3 is CASSLSQGTEAFF. The CDR3 coding sequence is TGTGCCAGCAGTTTATCTCAGGGAACTGAAGCTTTCTTT.

This clonotype has a handful of counts. This rearrangement joins TRBV7-9 to TRBJ2-5, with D possibly being TRBD2 (6 bases). Germline V lookup: CDR1 SEHNR, CDR2 FQNEAQ (reference sequence). Deletions cut 3 bases from V and 3 bases from J, with 11 bases between. The CDR3 length is 14 residues. The CDR3 nucleotides read TGTGCCAGCAGCTTTGTAGGGGAGGAAGAGACCCAGTACTTC. Its translation: CASSFVGEEETQYF.

As for this clonotype: A junction end diverges from the germline sequence, so it may reflect a read error. The chain employs TRBV3-1 and TRBJ2-1; D ambiguous. The CDR3 extends over 13 amino acids. Germline V gene sequence: CDR1 LGHDT, CDR2 YNNKEL (reference sequence). The CDR3 DNA reads TGTACCAGCAGTTACGGAACGGGTCATGAGCAGTTCTTC. Amino acid sequence: CTSSYGTGHEQFF.

In the case of this clonotype: A junction end diverges from the germline sequence, so it may reflect a read error. The CDR3 spells CASSLTSGRFGEQFF. As DNA, the CDR3 is TGTGCCAGCAGTTTAACTAGCGGGAGATTCGGTGAGCAGTTCTTC. The chain recombines TRBV7-3 with TRBJ2-1; 11 bases fit TRBD2. Germline values: CDR1 SGHTA, CDR2 FQGTGA. There are 15 residues in the CDR3.

This chain connects TRBV2 to TRBJ2-3; D is uncertain. With 10 bases removed from V and 0 bases from J, the gap between germline ends came to 14 bases. This CDR3 is 14 amino acids long. Germline V CDR1 and CDR2: SNHLY, FYNNEI. The DNA of the CDR3 is TGTGCCACCCAGAGGTTGGGGAGCACAGATACGCAGTATTTT. Translation: CATQRLGSTDTQYF.

As regards this clonotype: Relative to the germline gene, one junction end is altered; a read error may explain this. The chain is built from TRBV4-2 and TRBJ2-3; TRBD1 agrees at 7 bases. In germline, CDR1 is LGHNA, CDR2 YNFKEQ. The CDR3 is made up of 16 amino acids. CDR3 loop: CARSQDLAQGKDTQYF. DNA for the CDR3: TGTGCCCGCAGCCAAGATCTCGCACAGGGGAAAGATACGCAGTATTTT.

This clonotype came up many times. The genes are TRBV5-1 and TRBJ2-1, with a weak D call TRBD1 (6 bases). From germline, CDR1 is SGHRS and CDR2 YFSETQ. V gave up 0 bases and J gave up 4 bases, with 8 bases separating them. The CDR3 covers 14 residues. The CDR3 spells CASSLEGVYNEQFF. In nucleotides, the CDR3 is TGCGCCAGCAGCTTGGAGGGGGTATACAATGAGCAGTTCTTC.

The sample holds many counts of this clonotype. The J gene is TRBJ2-3, the V gene TRBV28, with D maybe TRBD1 (6 bases). CDR1 is MDHEN and CDR2 is SYDVKM in the germline V gene. CDR3 size: 17 residues. The V gene lost 8 bases and the J gene lost 2 bases, with 23 bases spanning the gap. CDR3 amino acids: CASPRTRTVLYTDTQYF. The DNA for the CDR3 is TGTGCCAGCCCCCGAACGAGGACAGTCCTTTACACAGATACGCAGTATTTT.

This clonotype was found a few times. The rearrangement uses TRBV28 and TRBJ2-3; D may match TRBD1 or TRBD2 (6 bases each). This CDR3 contains 16 residues. CDR1 is MDHEN and CDR2 is SYDVKM in the germline V gene. Between the trimmed V and J ends, which lost 4 bases and 2 bases, there was a span of 16 bases. In DNA form, the CDR3 reads TGTGCCAGCAGTTCAAGGGGGGCCTCCCCCACAGATACGCAGTATTTT. Its translation: CASSSRGASPTDTQYF. Based on the CDR3 plus reference TRBV28 and TRBJ2-3, the full variable domain is DVKVTQSSRYLVKRTGEKVFLECVQDMDHENMFWYRQDPGLGLRLIYFSYDVKMKEKGDIPEGYSVSREKKERFSLILESASTNQTSMYLCASSSRGASPTDTQYFGPGTRLTVL.

With respect to this clonotype: Sequence at one end of the junction differs from germline and may be a read error. This chain uses TRBV14 with TRBJ2-3; 8 bases match TRBD2. Germline V gene lookup returns CDR1 SGHDN and CDR2 FVKESK. The CDR3 covers 15 residues. The CDR3: CASSPLAGGTDAQYF. For the CDR3, the DNA is TGTGCCAGCAGCCCCCTGGCGGGGGGTACAGATGCGCAGTATTTT.

The rearrangement uses TRBV4-3 and TRBJ2-7, with no clear D. Germline-derived CDR1 and CDR2 are LGHNA and YSLEER. The CDR3 consists of 13 residues. V lost 1 base and J lost 1, with 5 bases in between. The CDR3 protein is CASSQGFSYEQYF. CDR3 in DNA: TGCGCCAGCAGCCAAGGGTTTTCCTACGAGCAGTACTTC.

The V gene is TRBV20-1, the J gene TRBJ2-4; D is tentatively TRBD1 or TRBD2 (5 bases each). Germline loops: CDR1 DFQATT, CDR2 SNEGSKA (reference sequence). The CDR3 contains 13 residues. Trimming took 6 bases from V and 6 from J, leaving 15 bases between them. This CDR3 is CSARSRGRNIQYF. CDR3 in DNA: TGCAGTGCCAGGAGCCGGGGCAGAAACATTCAGTACTTC.

This clonotype was recorded many times. The rearrangement links TRBV29-1 to TRBJ2-5; no reliable D call. The CDR3 loop spans 12 amino acids. Germline CDR1 is SQVTM and CDR2 is ANQGSEA. V shed 7 bases and J shed 4 bases, with 13 bases lying between them. CDR3 sequence: CSAHTPGETQYF. The CDR3 DNA follows: TGCAGCGCGCATACCCCCGGAGAGACCCAGTACTTC.

This clonotype has ten or more counts. This chain connects TRBV5-1 to TRBJ2-1, with TRBD2 matching over 8 bases. The germline V gene encodes CDR1 SGHRS and CDR2 YFSETQ. CDR3 size: 16 residues. V lost 4 bases, J lost 0 bases, and 6 bases stayed unmatched. CDR3: CASSPTSGSSYNEQFF. For the CDR3, the DNA is TGCGCCAGCAGCCCAACCAGCGGGAGCTCCTACAATGAGCAGTTCTTC.

This clonotype was observed a few times. The J gene is TRBJ2-4, the V gene TRBV9, with 8 positions matching TRBD2. V trimming: 3 bases; J trimming: 5 bases; junction bases outside the gene matches: 10. Germline V gives CDR1 SGDLS, CDR2 YYNGEE. This CDR3 has 16 residues. This CDR3 is CASSARGRGGENIQYF. The DNA for the CDR3 is TGTGCCAGCAGCGCCCGGGGCCGGGGGGGCGAAAACATTCAGTACTTC.

A note on this clonotype: A much larger clone sits a single nucleotide away, making a read error possible. The chain has TRBV12-3 or TRBV12-4 and TRBJ2-3; D may be TRBD1 (8 bases). This CDR3 is built from 17 residues. The V gene lost 10 bases and the J gene lost 1 base, with 24 bases spanning the gap. In nucleotides, the CDR3 is TGTGCCACCAGGACAGGGTTTTCCAGCGGGGGCACAGATACGCAGTATTTT. Protein sequence: CATRTGFSSGGTDTQYF.

The chain links TRBV12-3 or TRBV12-4 to TRBJ2-5; maybe TRBD1 (5 bases). The CDR3 is 14 residues long. V lost 5 bases and J 1 base, leaving 11 bases between the germline ends. As DNA, the CDR3 is TGTGCCAGCAGTGTTGAAGGGGCCCAAGAGACCCAGTACTTC. Encoded protein: CASSVEGAQETQYF.

In this sample, this clonotype turned up a few times. The CDR3 DNA sequence: TGTGCCAGCAGTGACCCGGGAACTGGGGAGCTGTTTTTT. Its translation: CASSDPGTGELFF. The chain uses TRBV6-5 and TRBJ2-2, with D possibly TRBD2 on 5 matching bases. The CDR3 runs 13 residues. Trimming took off 5 bases at V and 8 bases at J, with 12 bases between the two ends. CDR1 and CDR2 from the germline V gene are MNHEY and SVGAGI.

This clonotype was observed a handful of times. The chain combines TRBV12-3 or TRBV12-4 with TRBJ1-1; D not certain. The length of the CDR3 is 13 residues. Deletions cut 3 bases from V and 2 bases from J, with 7 bases between. CDR3 residues: CASSFSQNTEAFF. The CDR3, as DNA: TGTGCCAGCAGTTTTTCCCAAAACACTGAAGCTTTCTTT.

Points on this clonotype: A single base separates this from a much larger clone, so it may be a read error. The V and J genes are TRBV5-1 and TRBJ2-4, with 14 bases matching TRBD2. The J call may be incorrect, as the DNA end agrees better with TRBJ2-7. The CDR3 has 15 residues. The germline gives CDR1 SGHRS, CDR2 YFSETQ. This CDR3 reads CASSLVGTSGSEQYF. The CDR3 DNA reads as TGCGCCAGCAGCTTGGTAGGGACTAGCGGGAGCGAGCAGTACTTC.